The 2 T cell receptor beta chains below were found in one sample sequenced in a study of shared clonotypes between healthy human individuals. Naivety among CD8 cells was defined by CD45RO negativity and positive CCR7 selection, thereby excluding terminally differentiated effector memory CD45RA+ cells. Data came from immunoSEQ multiplex PCR; TCRdb stores just in-frame clones and leaves some out. The sample yields 550,000 to 650,000 clones, approximately 96% seen once. Sample: naive CD8+ T cells sorted from blood. The receptors were sampled from a woman younger than 45 in good health.

The rearrangement joins TRBV14 to TRBJ2-7, with 7 bases matching TRBD1. This CDR3 has 17 residues. CDR1 is SGHDN and CDR2 is FVKESK in the germline V gene. With V trimmed by 3 bases and J by 4 bases, 15 bases remained unmatched. The CDR3 protein is CASSHPRMGQRNYEQYF. The CDR3 bases are TGTGCCAGCAGCCACCCCAGGATGGGACAGAGGAATTACGAGCAGTACTTC.

Remarks on this clone: Other nucleotide sequences from this sample produce the same CDR3. The chain is built from TRBV9 and TRBJ1-1; TRBD1 is a possible D gene (6 bases). V was shortened by 4 bases and J by 5 bases, with 12 bases between the two germline ends. Germline V gene data show CDR1 as SGDLS and CDR2 as YYNGEE. This CDR3 is 13 amino acids long. CDR3 sequence: CASSPPRGTEAFF. For the CDR3, the DNA is TGTGCCAGCAGCCCACCCAGGGGAACTGAAGCTTTCTTT.